This T cell receptor beta chain is drawn from a study of blood T cell repertoires in COVID-19. Across the whole study: PBMCs, B-cell-depleted T cells, or T cells provided the cDNA or gDNA that made up the material.

Remarks on this clone: The junction departs from the called germline gene at one end, perhaps through a read error.

Germline CDR1 DFQATT, CDR2 SNEGSKA (reference sequence). The CDR3 is 13 amino acids. Participant reports of clinical history set cohort assignment. People in the exposed group encountered a COVID-19 case within 2 weeks before entering the study. As processed by the authors: Nucleated cell counts were estimated from reference gene primer amplification. The assay was immunoSEQ multiplex PCR, and TCRdb's table has in-frame clones only and misses some. V and J calls plus clone size are reproduced from that table; the DNA served to infer D and trimming. In the table there are about 270,000 clones, approximately 90% of which are singletons.

Sequencing was done on a sample of PBMCs or T cells enriched from blood (not recorded which). This clonotype was obtained from a middle-aged man who had been exposed to COVID-19. V and J are TRBV20-1 and TRBJ1-3; D is undetermined. CDR3 sequence: CSASGLSRNTIYF. In nucleotides, the CDR3 is TGCAGTGCTAGTGGACTCTCTCGAAACACCATATATTTT.